A selection of T cell receptor beta chains follows, all from one sample in a study of blood T cells in healthy people across ages. TCRdb independently ran MiXCR on the 5' RACE reads; one entry per CDR3 protein. The sample shows 270,000 or so distinct CDR3 sequences, about 25% of them seen only once. The source material was blood. The source is a woman in her seventies in good health. CDR3s include the opening cysteine and the closing phenylalanine or tryptophan.

v_call	j_call	cdr3_aa
TRBV20-1	TRBJ2-6	CSASPEGRAGANVLTF
TRBV12-3/TRBV12-4	TRBJ1-1	CASTRTGVGAEAFF
TRBV18	TRBJ2-7	CASSPSSSGSYEQYF
TRBV7-3	TRBJ2-3	CASSLLAGGLDTQYF
TRBV6-1	TRBJ2-7	CASRRSAGGGIYEQYF
TRBV19	.	CASRLDRGSYEQYF
TRBV29-1	TRBJ2-1	CSVEGPGAHNEQFF
TRBV20-1	.	CSALGSAEQFF
TRBV27	TRBJ2-7	CASSISTGGGRYEQYF
TRBV5-5	TRBJ2-1	CASSLVGAGSYNEQFF
TRBV6-1	.	CASNGDSYEQYF
TRBV9	TRBJ1-2	CASSVTGTYGYTF
TRBV20-1	TRBJ2-4	CSARDPIPGIQYF
TRBV28	TRBJ1-1	CASNLQGKVPEAFF
TRBV7-9	TRBJ2-1	CASSLRTGQNYNEQFF
TRBV29-1	TRBJ2-3	CSVAQSTDTQYF
TRBV11-2	TRBJ2-7	CASSFSRGGEQYF
TRBV7-3	.	CASSLNVNNEQFF
TRBV28	TRBJ2-1	CASSLLREQSF
TRBV5-1	TRBJ2-6	CASSFLDRGVAGANVLTF
TRBV7-2	TRBJ2-5	CASSTGLAGGLETQYF
TRBV11-2	TRBJ1-6	CASSPNKLRLSPLHF
TRBV29-1	TRBJ2-7	CSVGPDGLYEQYF
TRBV7-2	TRBJ2-7	CASSLGGSVDEQYF
TRBV7-2	TRBJ1-1	CASSLNLKEAFF
TRBV3-1	TRBJ2-5	CASSQVEKTQYF
TRBV15	TRBJ1-1	CATSRQAYTEAFF
TRBV6-2/TRBV6-3	.	CASSSPASGLYEQYF